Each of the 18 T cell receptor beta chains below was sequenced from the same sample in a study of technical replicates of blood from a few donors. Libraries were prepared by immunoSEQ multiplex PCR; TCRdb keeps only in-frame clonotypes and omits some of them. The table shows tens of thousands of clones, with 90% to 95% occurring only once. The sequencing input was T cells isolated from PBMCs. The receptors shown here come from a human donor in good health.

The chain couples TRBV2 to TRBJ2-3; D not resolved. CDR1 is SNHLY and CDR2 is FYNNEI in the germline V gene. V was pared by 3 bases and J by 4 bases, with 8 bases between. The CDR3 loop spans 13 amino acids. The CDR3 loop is CASSDIFADTQYF. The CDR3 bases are TGTGCCAGCAGTGATATTTTTGCAGATACGCAGTATTTT.

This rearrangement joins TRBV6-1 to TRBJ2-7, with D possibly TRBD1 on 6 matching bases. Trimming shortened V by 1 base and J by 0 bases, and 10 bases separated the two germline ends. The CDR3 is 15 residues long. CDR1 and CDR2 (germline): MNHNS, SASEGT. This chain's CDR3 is CASSEGQDFSYEQYF. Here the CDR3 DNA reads TGTGCCAGCAGTGAAGGACAGGATTTCTCCTACGAGCAGTACTTC.

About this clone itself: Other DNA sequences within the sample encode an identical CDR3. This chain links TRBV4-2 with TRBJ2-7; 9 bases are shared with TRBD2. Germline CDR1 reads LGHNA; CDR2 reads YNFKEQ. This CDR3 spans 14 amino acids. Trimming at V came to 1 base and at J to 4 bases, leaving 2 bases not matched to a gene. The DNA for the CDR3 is TGTGCCAGCAGCCAAGGTAGCGGGAGATACGAGCAGTACTTC. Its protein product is CASSQGSGRYEQYF.

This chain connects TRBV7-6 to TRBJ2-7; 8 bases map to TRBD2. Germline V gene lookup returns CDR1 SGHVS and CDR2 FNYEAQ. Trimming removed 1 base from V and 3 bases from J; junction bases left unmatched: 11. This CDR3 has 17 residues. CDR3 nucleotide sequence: TGTGCCAGCAGCTTAGTAGTCAGCGGGAGTGAAAGCTACGAGCAGTACTTC. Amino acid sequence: CASSLVVSGSESYEQYF.

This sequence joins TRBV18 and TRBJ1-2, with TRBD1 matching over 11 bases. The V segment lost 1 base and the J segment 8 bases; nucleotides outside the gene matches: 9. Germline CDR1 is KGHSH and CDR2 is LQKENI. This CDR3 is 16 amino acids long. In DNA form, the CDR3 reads TGTGCCAGCTCACCACAAAGGACAGGGGGCGAGAGCGGCTACACCTTC. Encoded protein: CASSPQRTGGESGYTF.

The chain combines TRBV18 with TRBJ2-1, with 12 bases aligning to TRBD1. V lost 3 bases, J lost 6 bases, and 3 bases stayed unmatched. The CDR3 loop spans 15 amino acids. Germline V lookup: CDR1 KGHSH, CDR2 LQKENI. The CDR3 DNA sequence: TGTGCCAGCTCACCTCCGGGACAGGGGGCCAATGAGCAGTTCTTC. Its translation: CASSPPGQGANEQFF.

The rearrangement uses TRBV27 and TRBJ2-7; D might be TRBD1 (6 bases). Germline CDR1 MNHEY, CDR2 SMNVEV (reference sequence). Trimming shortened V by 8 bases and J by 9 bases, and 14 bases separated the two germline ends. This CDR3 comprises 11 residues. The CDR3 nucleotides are TGTGCCAGCGGTTCCGGGACAATGCAGTACTTC. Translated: CASGSGTMQYF.

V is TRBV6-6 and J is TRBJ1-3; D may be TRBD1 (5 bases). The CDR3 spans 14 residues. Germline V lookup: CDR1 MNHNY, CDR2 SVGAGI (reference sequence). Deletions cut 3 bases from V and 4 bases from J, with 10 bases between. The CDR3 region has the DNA TGTGCCAGCAGTTATAAAGGGGCAGGAAACACCATATATTTT. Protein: CASSYKGAGNTIYF.

CDR3 in amino acids: CASSTQGGVHEQYF. The DNA of the CDR3 is TGCGCCAGCAGCACCCAAGGGGGAGTCCACGAGCAGTACTTC. V gene TRBV5-1 combines with J gene TRBJ2-7, with a weak D call TRBD1 (6 bases). CDR3 length: 14 residues. Per germline, CDR1 SGHRS and CDR2 YFSETQ. V was shortened by 4 bases and J by 5 bases, with 16 bases between the two germline ends. The whole variable domain, remainder taken from reference TRBV5-1 and TRBJ2-7, is KAGVTQTPRYLIKTRGQQVTLSCSPISGHRSVSWYQQTPGQGLQFLFEYFSETQRNKGNFPGRFSGRQFSNSRSEMNVSTLELGDSALYLCASSTQGGVHEQYFGPGTRLTVT.

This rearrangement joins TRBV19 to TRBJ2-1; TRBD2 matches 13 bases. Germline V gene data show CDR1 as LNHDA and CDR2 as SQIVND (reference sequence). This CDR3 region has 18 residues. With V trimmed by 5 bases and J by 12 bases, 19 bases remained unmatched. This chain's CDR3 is CASSPLVGLAGESWRQFF. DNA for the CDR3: TGTGCCAGTAGTCCCTTGGTAGGACTAGCGGGAGAGTCGTGGAGGCAGTTCTTC.

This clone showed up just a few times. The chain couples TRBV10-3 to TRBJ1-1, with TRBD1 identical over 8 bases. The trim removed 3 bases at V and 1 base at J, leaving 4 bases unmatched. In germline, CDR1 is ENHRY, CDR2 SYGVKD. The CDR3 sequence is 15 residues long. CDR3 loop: CAISEMGTGNTEAFF. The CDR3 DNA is TGTGCCATCAGTGAAATGGGGACAGGGAACACTGAAGCTTTCTTT.

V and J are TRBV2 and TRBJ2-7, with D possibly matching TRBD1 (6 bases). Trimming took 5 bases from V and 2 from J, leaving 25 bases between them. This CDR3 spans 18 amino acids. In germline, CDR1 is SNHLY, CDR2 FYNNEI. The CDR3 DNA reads TGTGCCAGCAGTTCCGACTATCCTCAACAGGGATACCCCTACGAGCAGTACTTC. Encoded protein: CASSSDYPQQGYPYEQYF.

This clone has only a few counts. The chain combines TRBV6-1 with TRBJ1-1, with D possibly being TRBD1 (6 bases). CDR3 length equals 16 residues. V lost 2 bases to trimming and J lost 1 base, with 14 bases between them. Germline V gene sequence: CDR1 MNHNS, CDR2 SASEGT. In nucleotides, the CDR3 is TGTGCCAGCAGTGAAATAGGGGACAACCCGAACACTGAAGCTTTCTTT. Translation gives CASSEIGDNPNTEAFF.

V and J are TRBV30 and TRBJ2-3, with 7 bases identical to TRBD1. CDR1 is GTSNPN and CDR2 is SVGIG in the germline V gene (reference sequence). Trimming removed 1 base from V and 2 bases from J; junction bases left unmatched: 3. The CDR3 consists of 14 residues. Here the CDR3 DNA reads TGTGCCTGGAGTGGGGACAGATACACAGATACGCAGTATTTT. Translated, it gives CAWSGDRYTDTQYF.

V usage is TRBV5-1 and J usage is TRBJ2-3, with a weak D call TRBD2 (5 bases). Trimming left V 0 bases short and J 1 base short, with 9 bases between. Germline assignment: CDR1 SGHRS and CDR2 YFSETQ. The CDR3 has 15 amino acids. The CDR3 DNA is TGCGCCAGCAGCTTGGCGCTTAGCGGCACAGATACGCAGTATTTT. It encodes CASSLALSGTDTQYF.

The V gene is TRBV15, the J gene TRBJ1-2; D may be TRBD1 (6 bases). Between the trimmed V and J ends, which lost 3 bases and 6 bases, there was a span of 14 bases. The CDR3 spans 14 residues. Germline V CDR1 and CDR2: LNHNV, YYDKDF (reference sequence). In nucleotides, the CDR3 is TGTGCCACCAGCAGGGGGGTAGGGGGTAATGGCTACACCTTC. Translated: CATSRGVGGNGYTF.

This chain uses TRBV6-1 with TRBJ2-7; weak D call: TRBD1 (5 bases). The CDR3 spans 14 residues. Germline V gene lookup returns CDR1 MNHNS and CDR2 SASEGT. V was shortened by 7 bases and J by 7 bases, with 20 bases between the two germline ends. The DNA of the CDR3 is TGTGCCAGCACCAGGGCCCAGACCCCTTTGGAGCAGTACTTC. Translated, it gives CASTRAQTPLEQYF.

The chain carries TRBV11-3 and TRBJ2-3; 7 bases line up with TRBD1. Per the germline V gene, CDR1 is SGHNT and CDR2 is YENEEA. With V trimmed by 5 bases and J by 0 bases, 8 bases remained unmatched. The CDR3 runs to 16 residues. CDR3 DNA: TGTGCCAGCAGCCCCAGGGGGACCTATAGCACAGATACGCAGTATTTT. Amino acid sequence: CASSPRGTYSTDTQYF. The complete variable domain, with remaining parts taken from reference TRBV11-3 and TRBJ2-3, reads EAGVVQSPRYKIIEKKQPVAFWCNPISGHNTLYWYLQNLGQGPELLIRYENEEAVDDSQLPKDRFSAERLKGVDSTLKIQPAELGDSAVYLCASSPRGTYSTDTQYFGPGTRLTVL.